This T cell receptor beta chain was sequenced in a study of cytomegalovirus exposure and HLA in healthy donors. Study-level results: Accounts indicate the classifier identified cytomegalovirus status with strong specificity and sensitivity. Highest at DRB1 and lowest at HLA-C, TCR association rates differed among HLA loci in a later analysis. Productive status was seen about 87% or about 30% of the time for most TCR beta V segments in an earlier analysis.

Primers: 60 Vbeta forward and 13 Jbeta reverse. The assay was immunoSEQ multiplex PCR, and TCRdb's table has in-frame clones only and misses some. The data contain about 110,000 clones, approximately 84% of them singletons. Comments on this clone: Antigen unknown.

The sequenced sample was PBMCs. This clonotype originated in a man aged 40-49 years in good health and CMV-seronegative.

CDR3 sequence reads: CASSLEGGPSHEQYF. CDR3 sequence (DNA): TGCGCCAGCAGCTTGGAAGGAGGGCCTTCCCACGAGCAGTACTTC. J is TRBJ2-7 and V is TRBV5-1, with D perhaps matching TRBD2 (6 bases). V lost 0 bases, J lost 5 bases, and 15 bases lay in between. Germline V gene sequence: CDR1 SGHRS, CDR2 YFSETQ. This CDR3 spans 15 amino acids.